This TCR beta chain was observed in a study of early T cells in non-severe SARS-CoV-2 infection. TCRdb passed the 5' RACE reads through MiXCR, listing each CDR3 protein once. The sample has approximately 120,000 distinct CDR3 sequences; just under 15% are singletons. This clonotype was recorded a few times. The CDR3 totals 16 residues. J was trimmed by 2 bases and V by 3 bases; bases with no gene match: 5. The V gene's germline CDR1 is DFQATT and CDR2 SNEGSKA (reference sequence). The sample was whole blood. The sequence was collected from an adult who was a healthcare worker with PCR-confirmed SARS-CoV-2 infection or an uninfected control (not recorded which). The chain joins TRBV20-1 to TRBJ2-5, with TRBD2 matching over 14 bases. The CDR3 region has the DNA TGCAGTGCTAGGGGGACTAGCGGGGGCAGACAAGAGACCCAGTACTTC. Translation: CSARGTSGGRQETQYF.